The clone carrying this TCR beta chain has just a few counts. Its antigen is unknown. This entry belongs to a study of beta chain features in type 1 diabetes. Germline V gives CDR1 LGHNA, CDR2 YSLEER. V was clipped by 1 base and J by 3 bases, with 14 bases between them. The CDR3 contains 16 residues. The study, taken as a whole, reports: Type 1 diabetes patients had moderately but significantly shorter TCRB CDR3s in all four CD4+ subsets.

Of the isolated RNA, all was reverse transcribed, and so the sequenced material was expressed TCRB transcripts. The table came from immunoSEQ multiplex PCR; TCRdb's copy has only in-frame clones and leaves some out. The sample holds about 230,000 clones; approximately 16% are singletons and the top ten take approximately 0.086%. V is TRBV4-3 and J is TRBJ2-3, with a possible D match to TRBD2 (6 bases). This clonotype was sampled from a man aged 25 to 40 with type 1 diabetes. The sequencing input was naive CD4+ T cells from blood. The CDR3 DNA follows: TGCGCCAGCAGCCAAGGTACGGGAGTAGGAACAGATACGCAGTATTTT. Encoded protein: CASSQGTGVGTDTQYF.